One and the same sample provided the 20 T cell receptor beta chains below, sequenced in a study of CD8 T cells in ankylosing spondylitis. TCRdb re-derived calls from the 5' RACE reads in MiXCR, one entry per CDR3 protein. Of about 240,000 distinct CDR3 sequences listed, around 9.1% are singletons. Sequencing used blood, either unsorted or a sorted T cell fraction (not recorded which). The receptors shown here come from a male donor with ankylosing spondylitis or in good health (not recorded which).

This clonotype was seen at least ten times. The CDR3 protein is CASSLTSGIYNEQFF. CDR3 bases: TGCGCCAGCAGCTTGACTAGCGGGATATACAATGAGCAGTTCTTC. This chain links TRBV5-1 with TRBJ2-1; TRBD2 agrees at 10 bases. The junction had 2 bases not matched to a gene; V was cut back by 1 base and J by 4 bases. The CDR3 runs to 15 residues. Germline values: CDR1 SGHRS, CDR2 YFSETQ.

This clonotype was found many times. CDR3 nucleotides: TGTGCCAGCAGCCAGGAACGCACAGATACGCAGTATTTT. Its protein product is CASSQERTDTQYF. This chain uses TRBV7-6 with TRBJ2-3, with D unclear. The CDR3 consists of 13 residues. Deletions cut 5 bases from V and 1 base from J, with 7 bases between. The germline V gene has CDR1 SGHVS and CDR2 FNYEAQ.

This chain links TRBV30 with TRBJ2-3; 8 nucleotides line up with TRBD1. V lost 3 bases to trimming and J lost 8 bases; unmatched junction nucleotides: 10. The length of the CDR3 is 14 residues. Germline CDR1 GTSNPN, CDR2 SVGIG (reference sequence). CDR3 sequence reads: CAWSGGSQGGTQYF. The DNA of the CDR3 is TGTGCCTGGAGCGGAGGGTCACAGGGGGGTACGCAGTATTTT.

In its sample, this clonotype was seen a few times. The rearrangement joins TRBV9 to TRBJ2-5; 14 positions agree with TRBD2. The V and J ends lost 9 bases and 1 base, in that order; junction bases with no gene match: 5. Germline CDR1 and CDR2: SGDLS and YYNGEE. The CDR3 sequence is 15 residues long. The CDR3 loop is CATRGLAGVQETQYF. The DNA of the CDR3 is TGTGCCACCCGGGGACTAGCGGGAGTCCAAGAGACCCAGTACTTC.

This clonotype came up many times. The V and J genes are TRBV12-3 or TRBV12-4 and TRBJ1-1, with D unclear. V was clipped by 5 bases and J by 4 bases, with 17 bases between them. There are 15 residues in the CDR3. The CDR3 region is CASSPSRVGATEAFF. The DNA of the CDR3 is TGTGCCAGCAGTCCCTCTAGGGTTGGAGCCACTGAAGCTTTCTTT.

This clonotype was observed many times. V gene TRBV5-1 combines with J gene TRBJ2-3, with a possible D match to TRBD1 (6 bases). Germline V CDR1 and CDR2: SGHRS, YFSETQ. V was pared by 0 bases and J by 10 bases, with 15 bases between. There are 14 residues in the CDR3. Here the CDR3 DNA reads TGCGCCAGCAGCTTGGCAGGGGACCTCAAGGCGCAGTATTTT. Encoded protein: CASSLAGDLKAQYF.

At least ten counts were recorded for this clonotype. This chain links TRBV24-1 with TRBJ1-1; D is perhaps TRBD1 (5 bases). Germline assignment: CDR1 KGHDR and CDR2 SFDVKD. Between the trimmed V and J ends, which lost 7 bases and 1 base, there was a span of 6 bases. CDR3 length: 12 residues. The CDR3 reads CATSGANTEAFF. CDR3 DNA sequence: TGTGCCACCAGCGGGGCGAACACTGAAGCTTTCTTT.

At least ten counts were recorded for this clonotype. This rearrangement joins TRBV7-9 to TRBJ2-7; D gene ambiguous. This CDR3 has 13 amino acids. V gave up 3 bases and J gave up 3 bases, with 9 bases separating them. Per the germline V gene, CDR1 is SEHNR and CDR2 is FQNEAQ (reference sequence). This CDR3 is CASSLELLYEQYF. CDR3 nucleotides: TGTGCCAGCAGCTTGGAACTACTCTACGAGCAGTACTTC.

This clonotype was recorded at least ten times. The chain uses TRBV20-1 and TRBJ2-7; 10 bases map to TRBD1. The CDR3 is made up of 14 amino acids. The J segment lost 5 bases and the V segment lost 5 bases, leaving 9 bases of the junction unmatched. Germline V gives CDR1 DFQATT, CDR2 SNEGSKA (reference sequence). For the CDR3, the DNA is TGCAGTGCTTCACGGACAGGGGGACGGGACGAGCAGTACTTC. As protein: CSASRTGGRDEQYF.

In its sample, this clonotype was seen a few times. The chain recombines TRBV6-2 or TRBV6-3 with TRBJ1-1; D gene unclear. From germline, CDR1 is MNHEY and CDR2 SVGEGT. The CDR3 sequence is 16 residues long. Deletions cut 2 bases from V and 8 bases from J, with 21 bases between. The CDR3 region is CASSYTNWGPEAEAFF. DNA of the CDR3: TGTGCCAGCAGTTACACCAATTGGGGTCCAGAGGCCGAAGCTTTCTTT.

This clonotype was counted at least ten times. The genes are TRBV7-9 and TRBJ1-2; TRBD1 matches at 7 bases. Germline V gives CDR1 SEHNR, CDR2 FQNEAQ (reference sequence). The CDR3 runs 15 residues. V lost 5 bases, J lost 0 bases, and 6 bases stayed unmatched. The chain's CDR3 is CASSQGGTPNYGYTF. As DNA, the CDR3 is TGTGCCAGCAGCCAGGGGGGGACCCCTAACTATGGCTACACCTTC.

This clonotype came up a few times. For the CDR3, the DNA is TGCGCCAGCAGCTTGGAGGGACCCCGCGGCGAGCAGTACTTC. Its protein is CASSLEGPRGEQYF. The chain carries TRBV5-1 and TRBJ2-7, with D possibly called TRBD1 or TRBD2 (5 bases each). This CDR3 comprises 14 residues. Germline V gene sequence: CDR1 SGHRS, CDR2 YFSETQ. The V end lost 0 bases, the J end lost 6 bases, and 13 bases lay between the germline ends.

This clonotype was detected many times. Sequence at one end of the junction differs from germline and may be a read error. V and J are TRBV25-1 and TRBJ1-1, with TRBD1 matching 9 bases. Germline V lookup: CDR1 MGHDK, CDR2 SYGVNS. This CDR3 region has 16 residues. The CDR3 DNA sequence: TGTGCCAGCAGTGAACGCTACGACAGGGGGAACGCTGAAGCTTTCTTT. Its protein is CASSERYDRGNAEAFF.

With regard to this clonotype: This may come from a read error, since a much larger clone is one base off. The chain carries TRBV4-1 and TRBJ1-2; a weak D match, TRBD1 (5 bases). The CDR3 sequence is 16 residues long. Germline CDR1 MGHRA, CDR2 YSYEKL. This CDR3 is CASSQPDWGFSYGYPF. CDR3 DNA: TGCGCCAGCAGCCAACCTGACTGGGGGTTTAGCTATGGCTACCCCTTC.

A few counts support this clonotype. The CDR3 sequence: CASSQDPRQDRLFF. The CDR3 DNA reads as TGCGCCAGCAGCCAAGATCCCCGACAGGACAGGCTGTTTTTT. V gene TRBV4-3 combines with J gene TRBJ1-4; TRBD1 agrees at 7 bases. CDR1 LGHNA and CDR2 YSLEER come from the germline V gene. V was clipped by 0 bases and J by 14 bases; unmatched bases: 9. The CDR3 length is 14 residues.

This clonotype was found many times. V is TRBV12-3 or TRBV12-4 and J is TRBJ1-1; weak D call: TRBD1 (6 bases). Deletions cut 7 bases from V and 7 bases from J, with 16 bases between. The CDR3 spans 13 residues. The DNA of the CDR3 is TGTGCCAGCACCACACAGGGATGGAATGAAGCTTTCTTT. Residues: CASTTQGWNEAFF.

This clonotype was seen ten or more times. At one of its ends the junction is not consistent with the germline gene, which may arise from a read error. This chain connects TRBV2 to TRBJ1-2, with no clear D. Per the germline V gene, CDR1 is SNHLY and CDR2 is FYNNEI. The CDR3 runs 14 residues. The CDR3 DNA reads TGTGCCAGCACTGAAGGCGGACTAAGCTATGGCTACACCTTC. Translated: CASTEGGLSYGYTF.

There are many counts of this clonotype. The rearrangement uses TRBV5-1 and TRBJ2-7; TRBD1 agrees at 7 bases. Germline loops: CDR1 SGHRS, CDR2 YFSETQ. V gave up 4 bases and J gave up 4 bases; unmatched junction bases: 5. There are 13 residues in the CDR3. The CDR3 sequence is CASSIGQVYEQYF. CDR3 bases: TGCGCCAGCAGCATCGGACAGGTGTACGAGCAGTACTTC.

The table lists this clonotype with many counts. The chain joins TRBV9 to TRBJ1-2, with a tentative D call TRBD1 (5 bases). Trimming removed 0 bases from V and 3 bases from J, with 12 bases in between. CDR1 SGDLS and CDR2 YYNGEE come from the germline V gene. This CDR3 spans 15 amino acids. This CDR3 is CASSVVSGTDYGYTF. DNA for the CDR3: TGTGCCAGCAGCGTAGTATCAGGGACGGACTATGGCTACACCTTC.

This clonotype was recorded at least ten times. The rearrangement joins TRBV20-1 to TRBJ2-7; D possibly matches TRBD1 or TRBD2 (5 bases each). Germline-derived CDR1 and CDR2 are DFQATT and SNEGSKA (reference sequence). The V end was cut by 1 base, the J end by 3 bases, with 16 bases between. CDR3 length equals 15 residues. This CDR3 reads CSARGAPGPNYEQYF. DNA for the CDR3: TGCAGTGCTAGAGGGGCACCGGGACCAAACTACGAGCAGTACTTC.